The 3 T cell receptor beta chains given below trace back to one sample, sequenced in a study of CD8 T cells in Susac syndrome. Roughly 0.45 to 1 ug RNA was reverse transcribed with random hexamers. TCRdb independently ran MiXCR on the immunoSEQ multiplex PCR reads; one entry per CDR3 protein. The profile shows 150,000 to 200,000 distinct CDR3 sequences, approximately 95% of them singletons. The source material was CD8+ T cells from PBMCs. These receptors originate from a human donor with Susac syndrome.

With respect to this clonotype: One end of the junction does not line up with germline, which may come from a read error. CDR3 DNA: TGTGCCAGCACAACCTCGGGCTACGAGCAGTATTTC. Its translation is CASTTSGYEQYF. The chain links TRBV13 to TRBJ2-7; D gene ambiguous. The CDR3 runs to 12 residues. Germline V gives CDR1 PRHDT, CDR2 FYEKMQ (reference sequence).

CDR3 DNA sequence: TGCGCCAGCAGCCAAGATCACAGTACCTACGAGCAGTACTTC. Translated: CASSQDHSTYEQYF. The gene calls are TRBV4-1 and TRBJ2-7; D gene ambiguous. The ends were cut back, 0 bases at V and 2 bases at J, with 8 bases in the middle. The germline CDR1 and CDR2 sequences are MGHRA and YSYEKL. CDR3 length: 14 amino acids.

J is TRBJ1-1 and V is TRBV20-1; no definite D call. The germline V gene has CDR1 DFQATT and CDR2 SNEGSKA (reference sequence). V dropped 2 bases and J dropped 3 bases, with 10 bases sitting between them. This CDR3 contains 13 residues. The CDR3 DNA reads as TGCAGTGCTAGAAAGGTTGGTGACACTGAAGCTTTCTTT. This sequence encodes CSARKVGDTEAFF.